This TCR beta chain is from a study of T cell changes during pregnancy in multiple sclerosis. TCRdb keeps only in-frame clones here, not all; method: immunoSEQ multiplex PCR. The sample holds roughly 60,000 clones, over 85% seen once. Sample: peripheral blood, taken in the second trimester of pregnancy. The TCR originated in a female donor with multiple sclerosis, enrolled in a pregnancy study.

The CDR3 DNA follows: TGTGCCAGTAGCCTCCCCGGGGGTGAAGCCTATGGCTACACCTTC. It encodes CASSLPGGEAYGYTF. The V gene is TRBV19, the J gene TRBJ1-2; a weak D match, TRBD1 (5 bases). V lost 6 bases to trimming and J lost 4 bases, with 18 bases between them. The germline CDR1 and CDR2 sequences are LNHDA and SQIVND (reference sequence). This CDR3 is built from 15 residues.